These 9 T cell receptor beta chains came from one sample sequenced in a study of blood T cell repertoires in COVID-19. Produced via immunoSEQ multiplex PCR; TCRdb's table is partial and in-frame only. The sample holds fewer than 350,000 clones, approximately 85% seen once. Sequences were obtained from PBMCs or T cells enriched from blood (not recorded which). The origin of the receptors is a man aged 25 to 40 who had recovered from COVID-19.

This clone was seen only once. The V gene is TRBV5-5, the J gene TRBJ2-7, with D possibly TRBD2 on 6 matching bases. Trimming removed 4 bases from V and 0 bases from J, with 17 bases in between. The length of the CDR3 is 16 residues. Looked up from germline, CDR1 is SGHKS and CDR2 is YYEKEE (reference sequence). In nucleotides, the CDR3 is TGTGCCAGCAGCGGCCGTTGGGGGGAAAGCTCCTACGAGCAGTACTTC. This translates into CASSGRWGESSYEQYF. The whole variable domain, remainder taken from reference TRBV5-5 and TRBJ2-7, is DAGVTQSPTHLIKTRGQQVTLRCSPISGHKSVSWYQQVLGQGPQFIFQYYEKEERGRGNFPDRFSARQFPNYSSELNVNALLLGDSALYLCASSGRWGESSYEQYFGPGTRLTVT.

This clone was seen a handful of times. The chain uses TRBV5-4 and TRBJ2-3, with 11 bases identical to TRBD2. This CDR3 comprises 15 residues. V gave up 5 bases and J gave up 5 bases; unmatched junction bases: 7. Germline lookup yields CDR1 SGHNT and CDR2 YYREEE (reference sequence). For the CDR3, the DNA is TGTGCCAGCAGTCCTACTAGCGGGGGAGGAGATACGCAGTATTTT. Amino acid sequence: CASSPTSGGGDTQYF.

The sample holds one count of this clone. The rearrangement links TRBV4-2 to TRBJ2-3; a weak D match, TRBD2 (6 bases). Looked up from germline, CDR1 is LGHNA and CDR2 is YNFKEQ. This CDR3 comprises 14 residues. V was shortened by 3 bases and J by 2 bases, with 9 bases between the two germline ends. This CDR3 is CASSQGEVTDTQYF. The CDR3 nucleotides read TGTGCCAGCAGCCAGGGGGAGGTCACAGATACGCAGTATTTT.

The V and J genes are TRBV5-1 and TRBJ2-1, with 7 bases aligning to TRBD1. After removal of 3 bases from V and 5 bases from J, the junction contained 2 bases not matched to a gene. Germline assignment: CDR1 SGHRS and CDR2 YFSETQ. The CDR3 contains 13 residues. The CDR3 sequence is CASSWGQNNEQFF. CDR3 nucleotides: TGCGCCAGCAGCTGGGGACAGAACAATGAGCAGTTCTTC.

V usage is TRBV6-2 or TRBV6-3 and J usage is TRBJ2-7; TRBD1 aligns across 7 bases. The CDR3 runs to 16 residues. Losses at the gene ends were 3 bases for V and 3 bases for J; bases not matched to a gene: 11. Germline CDR1 MNHEY, CDR2 SVGEGT. CDR3 in amino acids: CASSYSDRPPHYEQYF. For the CDR3, the DNA is TGTGCCAGCAGTTATTCGGACAGGCCGCCCCACTACGAGCAGTACTTC.

The chain is built from TRBV10-3 and TRBJ1-1; D remains unclear. CDR1 ENHRY and CDR2 SYGVKD come from the germline V gene. Trimming took off 4 bases at V and 6 bases at J, with 12 bases between the two ends. CDR3 length: 13 residues. The CDR3 reads CAISGLGGSEAFF. DNA of the CDR3: TGTGCCATCAGTGGACTGGGAGGCTCTGAAGCTTTCTTT.

V is TRBV9 and J is TRBJ2-6, with 8 bases aligning to TRBD1. The trim removed 0 bases at V and 0 bases at J, leaving 5 bases unmatched. CDR1 SGDLS and CDR2 YYNGEE come from the germline V gene. There are 18 residues in the CDR3. In DNA form, the CDR3 reads TGTGCCAGCAGCGTAGGGGCAGGGGGCATCTCTGGGGCCAACGTCCTGACTTTC. This encodes CASSVGAGGISGANVLTF.

The genes are TRBV6-6 and TRBJ1-4; 8 bases match TRBD1. The trim removed 5 bases at V and 2 bases at J, leaving 7 bases unmatched. This CDR3 is 16 amino acids long. Germline values: CDR1 MNHNY, CDR2 SVGAGI (reference sequence). The CDR3 DNA is TGTGCCAGCAGTACGGACAGGGTTTCGACTAATGAAAAACTGTTTTTT. Its translation is CASSTDRVSTNEKLFF.

The CDR3 DNA reads TGTGCCAGCAGCGTAGCGGGGACAGGGGGTTCACCCCTCCACTTT. It is translated as CASSVAGTGGSPLHF. The chain joins TRBV9 to TRBJ1-6; 11 bases line up with TRBD1. CDR3 size: 15 residues. The V gene end was trimmed by 0 bases and the J gene end by 9 bases; junction bases not matched to a gene: 2. Germline lookup yields CDR1 SGDLS and CDR2 YYNGEE. The whole variable domain, remainder taken from reference TRBV9 and TRBJ1-6, is DSGVTQTPKHLITATGQRVTLRCSPRSGDLSVYWYQQSLDQGLQFLIQYYNGEERAKGNILERFSAQQFPDLHSELNLSSLELGDSALYFCASSVAGTGGSPLHFGNGTRLTVT.